These T cell receptor beta chains were read from a single sample in a study of siplizumab effects on memory and regulatory T cells. TCRdb keeps only in-frame clones here, not all; method: immunoSEQ multiplex PCR. Of tens of thousands of clones detected, 85% to 95% appear once; the ten largest clones hold approximately 17%. Sequenced material: CD8+ T cells sorted from blood. These TCRs come from a human donor in good health. The CDR3 runs from the conserved cysteine through the conserved F or W. A D gene is named only where the DNA matches it firmly. Rows may omit the clone size; those that give it use once, few, many or a size class.

clone size,J gene,V gene,D gene,CDR3 DNA,CDR3 protein
-,TRBJ2-2,TRBV19,TRBD2,TGTGCCAGTACCACGACTAGCGGGAGGGACACCGGGGAGCTGTTTTTT,CASTTTSGRDTGELFF
-,TRBJ2-5,TRBV5-1,-,TGCGCCAGCAGCTTCGACCAGACCCAGTACTTC,CASSFDQTQYF
few,TRBJ2-5,TRBV2,TRBD1,TGTGCCAGCAGTGACCGAAGAGACAGGGTGGGAGAGACCCAGTACTTC,CASSDRRDRVGETQYF
-,TRBJ1-2,TRBV19,-,TGTGCCAGTAGTACGGCGGGGGACTATGGCTACACCTTC,CASSTAGDYGYTF
-,TRBJ2-1,TRBV19,TRBD1,TGTAGCACAGGGGGTGTAAATGAGCAGTTCTTC,CSTGGVNEQFF
-,TRBJ1-1,TRBV21-1,-,TGTGCCAGCAGCAAACCGCGACTTCTTATGAACACTGAAGCTTTCTTT,CASSKPRLLMNTEAFF
-,TRBJ1-6,TRBV15,-,TGTGCCACCAGAGTGGACAGCTCCTATAATTCACCCCTCCACTTT,CATRVDSSYNSPLHF
-,TRBJ2-7,TRBV27,-,TGTGCCAGCAGTCCACGGGGCGGTGTCTACGAGCAGTACTTC,CASSPRGGVYEQYF
-,TRBJ2-3,TRBV5-5,TRBD2,TGTGCCAGCAAAGCGGGAGGAGTTTCTAGCACAGATACGCAGTATTTT,CASKAGGVSSTDTQYF
-,TRBJ1-2,TRBV30,-,TGTGCCTGTTCCGGATCCGCTAACTATGGCTACACCTTC,CACSGSANYGYTF
-,TRBJ2-3,TRBV19,TRBD2,TGTGCCAGTAGTATCATGGGACTAGCGGGAAGCACAGATACGCAGTATTTT,CASSIMGLAGSTDTQYF
-,TRBJ2-7,TRBV6-5,TRBD1,TGTGCCAGCAGTTACACCGGACAGGGGGTTAACTACGAGCAGTACTTC,CASSYTGQGVNYEQYF
-,TRBJ2-1,TRBV19,-,TGTGCCAGTAGTATGTCCGTTGACAATGAGCAGTTCTTC,CASSMSVDNEQFF
-,TRBJ1-1,TRBV6-5,-,TGTGCCAGCAGTTACTCCTTCGGAAGCACTGAAGCTTTCTTT,CASSYSFGSTEAFF
-,TRBJ1-2,TRBV6-6,TRBD1,TGTGCCAGCAGTTACCCCTACAGGGGGCAGGTTGGCTACACCTTC,CASSYPYRGQVGYTF
-,TRBJ2-1,TRBV27,-,TGTGCCAGCAACCATCCGGGACTCAATGAGCAGTTCTTC,CASNHPGLNEQFF
-,TRBJ2-3,TRBV2,TRBD2,TGTGCCAGCGGCTCTAGCGGGGGGCAGTATTTT,CASGSSGGQYF
-,TRBJ2-1,TRBV15,-,TGTGCCACCAGCAGAGATTTTGCCGACGGGCAGTTCTTC,CATSRDFADGQFF
few,TRBJ1-1,TRBV19,-,TGTGCCAGTAGTCTTGGTAGAAACACTGAAGCTTTCTTT,CASSLGRNTEAFF
-,TRBJ1-1,TRBV19,-,TGTGCCAGTAAGGAGGGTCTCACTGAAGCTTTCTTT,CASKEGLTEAFF
-,TRBJ1-2,TRBV19,-,TGTGCCAGTAAACAATCCGGGGGCAACTATGGCTACACCTTC,CASKQSGGNYGYTF
many,TRBJ1-2,TRBV19,-,TGTGCCAGTATTTCCTCGGGCGGGATGTATGGCTACACCTTC,CASISSGGMYGYTF
once,TRBJ2-3,TRBV7-9,TRBD2,TGTGCCAGCAGCCGTCTAGGGCGGGAGGACTCAGATACGCAGTATTTT,CASSRLGREDSDTQYF
-,TRBJ2-7,TRBV7-9,-,TGTGCCAGCACGGGAGCTTCCTCCTACGAGCAGTACTTC,CASTGASSYEQYF
-,TRBJ2-7,TRBV14,-,TGTGCCAGCAGCCAAGAAGGGAGGTGGTGGGAGCAGTACTTC,CASSQEGRWWEQYF
-,TRBJ2-7,TRBV29-1,TRBD1,TGCAGCGGTACCGGGACAGGCTACGAGCAGTACTTC,CSGTGTGYEQYF
-,TRBJ2-5,TRBV10-1,TRBD2,TGCGCCAGCAGTGAGGGGACTAGCGGGTGGCAAGAGACCCAGTACTTC,CASSEGTSGWQETQYF
-,TRBJ2-1,TRBV12-5,TRBD1,TGTGCTAGTGGTGGGGGACAGAATGAGCAGTTCTTC,CASGGGQNEQFF
-,TRBJ2-1,TRBV25-1,TRBD1,TGTGCCAGCAGTCGGGGACAGGGGGCAGCTGAGCAGTTCTTC,CASSRGQGAAEQFF
-,TRBJ2-2,TRBV7-9,-,TGTGCCAGCAGCCCGGGACCGACGAACACCGGGGAGCTGTTTTTT,CASSPGPTNTGELFF
-,TRBJ1-1,TRBV7-8,-,TGTGCCAGCAGCCCATTAGGTTTCTGGGGAGAGCGCTTGAACACTGAAGCTTTCTTT,CASSPLGFWGERLNTEAFF
-,TRBJ1-2,TRBV7-9,TRBD1,TGTGCCAGCCTAAGCACCCAATCTGCGGGACAGAGATACACCTTC,CASLSTQSAGQRYTF
once,TRBJ2-1,TRBV19,-,TGTGCCAGTAATATAAATGGAAACTCCTACAATGAGCAGTTCTTC,CASNINGNSYNEQFF
-,TRBJ2-7,TRBV28,-,TGTGCCAGCAGTTTACTACTAGCCTTAGGGGACGAGCAGTACTTC,CASSLLLALGDEQYF
-,TRBJ2-5,TRBV4-1,TRBD2,TGCGCCAGCAGCCAAGGGTGGGACTATTGGTCCCAGTACTTC,CASSQGWDYWSQYF
-,TRBJ2-3,TRBV27,TRBD2,TGTGCCAGCAGTTTAGGGTGGGGGAGGGTGGCAGATACGCAGTATTTT,CASSLGWGRVADTQYF
-,TRBJ2-4,TRBV27,TRBD2,TGTGCCAGCAGTTTACGGGGGGACATTCAGTACTTC,CASSLRGDIQYF
-,TRBJ2-3,TRBV15,-,TGTGCCACCGAACGTCCTAGCGACTTGTCTTTGGGGGAAACGCAGTATTTT,CATERPSDLSLGETQYF
-,TRBJ1-2,TRBV2,TRBD1,TGTGCCAGCGCGTTCCGCCCTGGACAGGGGGATTTCGGCTATGGCTACACCTTC,CASAFRPGQGDFGYGYTF
once,TRBJ2-7,TRBV29-1,TRBD2,TGCAGCGTCGGGACTAGCGGGACGAAGCAGTACTTC,CSVGTSGTKQYF
-,TRBJ2-2,TRBV11-2,TRBD2,TGTGCCAGCAGCTCCACTAGCGGGAGGGCCCCCGGGGAGCTGTTTTTT,CASSSTSGRAPGELFF
-,TRBJ2-7,TRBV7-6,TRBD2,TGTGCCAGCAGCTTTATAGCGGGGGAGCAGTACTTC,CASSFIAGEQYF
-,TRBJ2-7,TRBV6-5,-,TGTGCCAGCAGTACGGGACACACCTCCTACGAGCAGTACTTC,CASSTGHTSYEQYF
-,TRBJ2-5,TRBV4-1,TRBD2,TGCGCCAGCAGCCTCAACCGGGGAGGGGAGACCCAGTACTTC,CASSLNRGGETQYF
-,TRBJ2-1,TRBV27,TRBD2,TGTGCCAGCAGTTTATGGGCTAGCGGATCCTACAATGAGCAGTTCTTC,CASSLWASGSYNEQFF
-,TRBJ2-3,TRBV27,TRBD2,TGTGCCAGCAGTCGTGGGACTAGCGGGCGGGATACGCAGTATTTT,CASSRGTSGRDTQYF
-,TRBJ2-3,TRBV6-5,-,TGTGCCAGCAGTGCGACTGTAGATACGCAGTATTTT,CASSATVDTQYF
once,TRBJ2-1,TRBV4-1,TRBD2,TGCGCCAGCAGCCAAGATCGGCGGACTAGCGGGAGTAGGAACAATGAGCAGTTCTTC,CASSQDRRTSGSRNNEQFF
-,TRBJ2-4,TRBV9,TRBD2,TGTGCCAGCAGCCAGACTAGCGGGAGAGCCAAAAACATTCAGTACTTC,CASSQTSGRAKNIQYF
-,TRBJ2-5,TRBV7-9,-,TGTGCCAGCAGCTTAGTCGGGTACCAAGAGACCCAGTACTTC,CASSLVGYQETQYF
-,TRBJ1-2,TRBV15,TRBD1,TGTGCCACCAGCAGGGACAGGGGGTTCTATGGCTACACCTTC,CATSRDRGFYGYTF
-,TRBJ2-1,TRBV7-9,-,TGTGCCAGCAGCTTAGTGGCTGAGGGGAATGAGCAGTTCTTC,CASSLVAEGNEQFF
-,TRBJ1-4,TRBV7-9,TRBD1,TGTGCCAGCAGCCTACCGGGACAGGGGTTTGAAAAACTGTTTTTT,CASSLPGQGFEKLFF
-,TRBJ2-7,TRBV5-5,TRBD2,TGTGCCAGCAGCTTGCTGGAGGGCGGGAGTGGCGAGCAGTACTTC,CASSLLEGGSGEQYF
-,TRBJ2-2,TRBV11-3,-,TGTGCCAGCAGCTTAGGAGGGGACACCGGGGAGCTGTTTTTT,CASSLGGDTGELFF